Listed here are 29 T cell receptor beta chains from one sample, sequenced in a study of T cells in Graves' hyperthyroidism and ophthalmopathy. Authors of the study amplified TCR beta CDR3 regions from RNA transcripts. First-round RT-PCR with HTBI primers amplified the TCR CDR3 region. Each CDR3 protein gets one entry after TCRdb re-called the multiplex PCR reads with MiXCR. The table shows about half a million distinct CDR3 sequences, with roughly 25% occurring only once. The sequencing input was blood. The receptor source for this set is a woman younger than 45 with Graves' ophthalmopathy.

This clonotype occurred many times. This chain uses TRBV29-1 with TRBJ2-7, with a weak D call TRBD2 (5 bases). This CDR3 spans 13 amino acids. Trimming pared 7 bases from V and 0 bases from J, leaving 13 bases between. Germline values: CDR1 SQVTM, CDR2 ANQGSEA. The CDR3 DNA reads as TGCAGCGCACTTGCTAGCAACTCCTACGAGCAGTACTTC. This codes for CSALASNSYEQYF.

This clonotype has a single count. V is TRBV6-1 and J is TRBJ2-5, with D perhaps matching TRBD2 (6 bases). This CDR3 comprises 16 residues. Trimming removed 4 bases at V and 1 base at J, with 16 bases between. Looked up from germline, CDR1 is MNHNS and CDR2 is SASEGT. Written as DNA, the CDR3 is TGTGCCAGCAGTGGAATAGGGACTCACCTCCAAGAGACCCAGTACTTC. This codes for CASSGIGTHLQETQYF.

CDR3 protein: CSASSRTGTEAFF. The CDR3 nucleotides read TGCAGTGCTAGCTCCCGGACCGGGACTGAAGCTTTCTTT. This sequence joins TRBV20-1 and TRBJ1-1; D unresolved. Germline CDR1 reads DFQATT; CDR2 reads SNEGSKA (reference sequence). The CDR3 covers 13 residues. V was shortened by 3 bases and J by 5 bases, with 13 bases between the two germline ends.

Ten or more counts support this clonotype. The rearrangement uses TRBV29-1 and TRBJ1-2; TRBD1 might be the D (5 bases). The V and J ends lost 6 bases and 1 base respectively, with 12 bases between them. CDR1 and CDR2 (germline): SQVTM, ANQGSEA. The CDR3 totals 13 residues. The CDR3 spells CSVSDNDNYGYTF. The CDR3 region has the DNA TGCAGCGTCTCGGACAATGATAACTATGGCTACACCTTC.

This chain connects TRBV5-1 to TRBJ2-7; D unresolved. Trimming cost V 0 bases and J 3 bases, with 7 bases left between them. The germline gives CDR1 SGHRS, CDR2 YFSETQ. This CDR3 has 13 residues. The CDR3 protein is CASSLAGHYEQYF. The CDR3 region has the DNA TGCGCCAGCAGCTTGGCCGGGCACTACGAGCAGTACTTC.

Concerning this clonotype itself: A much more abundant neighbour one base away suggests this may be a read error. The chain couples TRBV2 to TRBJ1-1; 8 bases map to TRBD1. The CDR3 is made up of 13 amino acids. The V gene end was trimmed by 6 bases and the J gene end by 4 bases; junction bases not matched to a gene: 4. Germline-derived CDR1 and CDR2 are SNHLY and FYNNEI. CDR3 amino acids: CASRYRGATEAFF. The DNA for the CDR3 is TGTGCCAGCAGATACAGGGGGGCCACTGAAGCTTTCTTT.

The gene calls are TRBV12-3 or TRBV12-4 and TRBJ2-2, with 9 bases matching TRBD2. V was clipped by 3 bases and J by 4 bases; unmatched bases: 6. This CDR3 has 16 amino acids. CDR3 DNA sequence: TGTGCCAGCAGTTTGGCCAGCGGGAGGCCCACCGGGGAGCTGTTTTTT. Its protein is CASSLASGRPTGELFF.

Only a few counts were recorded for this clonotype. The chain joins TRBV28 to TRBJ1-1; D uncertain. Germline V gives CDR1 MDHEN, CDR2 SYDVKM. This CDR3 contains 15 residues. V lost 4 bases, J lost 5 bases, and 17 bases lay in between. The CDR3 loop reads CASSSSGGAGTEAFF. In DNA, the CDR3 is TGTGCCAGCAGTTCCTCAGGCGGCGCGGGTACTGAAGCTTTCTTT.

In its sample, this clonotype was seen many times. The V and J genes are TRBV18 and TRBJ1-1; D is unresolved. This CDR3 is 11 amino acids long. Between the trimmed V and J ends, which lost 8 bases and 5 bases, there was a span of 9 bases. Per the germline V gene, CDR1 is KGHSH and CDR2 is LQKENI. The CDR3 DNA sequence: TGTGCCAGCAGTCACGGAACTGAAGCTTTCTTT. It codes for CASSHGTEAFF.

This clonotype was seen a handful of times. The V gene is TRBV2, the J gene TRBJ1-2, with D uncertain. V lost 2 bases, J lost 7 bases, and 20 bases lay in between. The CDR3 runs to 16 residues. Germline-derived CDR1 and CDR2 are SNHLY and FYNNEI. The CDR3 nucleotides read TGTGCCAGCAGTGAAACGGAAGATACAAACCTCGGTGGCTACACCTTC. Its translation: CASSETEDTNLGGYTF.

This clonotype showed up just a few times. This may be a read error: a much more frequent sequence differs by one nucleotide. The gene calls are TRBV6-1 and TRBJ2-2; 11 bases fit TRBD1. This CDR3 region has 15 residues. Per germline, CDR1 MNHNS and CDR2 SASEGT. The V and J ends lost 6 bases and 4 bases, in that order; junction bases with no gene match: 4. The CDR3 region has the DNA TGTGCCAGCAGATCCGGGACAGGGGGCACCGGGGAGCTGTTTTTT. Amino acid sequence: CASRSGTGGTGELFF.

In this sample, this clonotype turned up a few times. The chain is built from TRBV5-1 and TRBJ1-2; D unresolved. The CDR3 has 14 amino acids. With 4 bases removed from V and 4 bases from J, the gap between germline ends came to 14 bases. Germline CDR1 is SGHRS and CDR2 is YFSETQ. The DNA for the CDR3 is TGCGCCAGCAGCCCAGAACCTCCCAGCTATGGCTACACCTTC. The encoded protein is CASSPEPPSYGYTF.

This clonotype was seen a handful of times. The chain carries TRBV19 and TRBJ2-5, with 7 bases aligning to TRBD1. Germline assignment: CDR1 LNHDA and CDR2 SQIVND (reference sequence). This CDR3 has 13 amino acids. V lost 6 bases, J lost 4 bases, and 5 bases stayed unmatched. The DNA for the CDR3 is TGTGCCAGTAGCGACAGGGCCCCAGAGACCCAGTACTTC. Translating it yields CASSDRAPETQYF.

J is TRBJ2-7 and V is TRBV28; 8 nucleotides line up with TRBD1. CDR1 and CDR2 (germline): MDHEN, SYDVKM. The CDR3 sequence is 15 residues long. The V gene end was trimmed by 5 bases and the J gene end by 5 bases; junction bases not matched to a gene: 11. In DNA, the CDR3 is TGTGCCAGCAGTAACCGACAGGGGTGGAGGGACGAGCAGTACTTC. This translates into CASSNRQGWRDEQYF.

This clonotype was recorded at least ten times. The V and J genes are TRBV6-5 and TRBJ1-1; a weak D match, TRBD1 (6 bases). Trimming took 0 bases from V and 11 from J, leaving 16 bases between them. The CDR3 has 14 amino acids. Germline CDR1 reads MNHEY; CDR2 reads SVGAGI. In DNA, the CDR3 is TGTGCCAGCAGTTACTCCTTTGGGGGCGCGGTTGCTTTCTTT. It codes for CASSYSFGGAVAFF.

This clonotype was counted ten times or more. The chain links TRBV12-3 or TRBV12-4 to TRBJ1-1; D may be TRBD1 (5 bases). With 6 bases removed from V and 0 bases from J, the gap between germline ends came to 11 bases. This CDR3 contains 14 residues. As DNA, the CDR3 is TGTGCCAGCAGCATGGGGCGCATGAACACTGAAGCTTTCTTT. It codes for CASSMGRMNTEAFF.

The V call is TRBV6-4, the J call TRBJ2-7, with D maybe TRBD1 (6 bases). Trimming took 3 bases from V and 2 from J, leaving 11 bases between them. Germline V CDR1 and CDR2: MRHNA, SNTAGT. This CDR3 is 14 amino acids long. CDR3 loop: CASSEQGHAYEQYF. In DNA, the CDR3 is TGTGCCAGCAGTGAACAGGGACACGCCTACGAGCAGTACTTC.

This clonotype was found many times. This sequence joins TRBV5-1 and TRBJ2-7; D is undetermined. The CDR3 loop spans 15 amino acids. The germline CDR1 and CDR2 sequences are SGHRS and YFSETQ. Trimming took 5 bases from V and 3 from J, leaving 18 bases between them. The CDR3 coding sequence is TGCGCCAGCAGGCTTTGGGTGGGGTCGGACTACGAGCAGTACTTC. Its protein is CASRLWVGSDYEQYF.

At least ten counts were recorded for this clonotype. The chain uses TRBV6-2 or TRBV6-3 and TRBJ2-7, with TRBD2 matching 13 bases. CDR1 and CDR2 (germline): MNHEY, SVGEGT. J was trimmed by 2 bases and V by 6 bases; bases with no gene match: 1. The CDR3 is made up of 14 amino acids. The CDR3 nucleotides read TGTGCCAGCAGGACTAGCGGGGGGACCTACGAGCAGTACTTC. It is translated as CASRTSGGTYEQYF.

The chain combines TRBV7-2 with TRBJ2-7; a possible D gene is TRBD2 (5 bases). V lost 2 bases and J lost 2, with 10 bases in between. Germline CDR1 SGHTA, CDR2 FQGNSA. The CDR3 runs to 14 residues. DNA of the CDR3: TGTGCCAGCAGCTTAAGGAGGCCTCCCTACGAGCAGTACTTC. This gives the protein CASSLRRPPYEQYF.

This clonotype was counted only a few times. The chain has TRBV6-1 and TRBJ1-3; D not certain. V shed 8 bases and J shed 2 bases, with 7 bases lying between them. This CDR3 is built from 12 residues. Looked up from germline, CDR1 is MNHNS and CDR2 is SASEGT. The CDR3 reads CASFVPGNTIYF. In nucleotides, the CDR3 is TGTGCCAGCTTTGTGCCTGGAAACACCATATATTTT.

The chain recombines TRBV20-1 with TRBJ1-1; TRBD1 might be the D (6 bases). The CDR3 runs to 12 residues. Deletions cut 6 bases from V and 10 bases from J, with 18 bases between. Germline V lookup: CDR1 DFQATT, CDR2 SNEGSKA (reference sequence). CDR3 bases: TGCAGTGCCATTAGGGGGAGTGAGCTAGCTTTCTTT. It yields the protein CSAIRGSELAFF.

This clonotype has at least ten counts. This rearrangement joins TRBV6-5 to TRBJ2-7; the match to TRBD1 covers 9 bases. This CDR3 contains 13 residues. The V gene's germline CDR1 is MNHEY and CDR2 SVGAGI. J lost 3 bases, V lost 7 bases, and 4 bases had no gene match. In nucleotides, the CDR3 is TGTGCCAGCAATTGGGGACAGGGCTACGAGCAGTACTTC. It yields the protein CASNWGQGYEQYF.

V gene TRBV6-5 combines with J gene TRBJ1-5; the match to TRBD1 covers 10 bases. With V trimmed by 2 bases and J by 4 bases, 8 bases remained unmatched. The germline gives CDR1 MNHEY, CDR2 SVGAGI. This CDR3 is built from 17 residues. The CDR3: CASSYPRTGGGNQPQHF. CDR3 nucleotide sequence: TGTGCCAGCAGTTACCCCCGGACAGGGGGTGGAAATCAGCCCCAGCATTTT.

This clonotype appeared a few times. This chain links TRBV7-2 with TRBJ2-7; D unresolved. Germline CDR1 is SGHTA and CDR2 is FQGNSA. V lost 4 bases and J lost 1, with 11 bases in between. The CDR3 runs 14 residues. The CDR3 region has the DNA TGTGCCAGCAGCTCTACCGTTACTTCCTACGAGCAGTACTTC. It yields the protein CASSSTVTSYEQYF.

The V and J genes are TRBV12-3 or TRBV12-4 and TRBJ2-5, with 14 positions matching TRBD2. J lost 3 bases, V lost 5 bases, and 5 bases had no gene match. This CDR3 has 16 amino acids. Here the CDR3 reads CASSPRLAGGKETQYF. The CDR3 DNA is TGTGCCAGCAGTCCCCGACTAGCGGGGGGGAAAGAGACCCAGTACTTC.

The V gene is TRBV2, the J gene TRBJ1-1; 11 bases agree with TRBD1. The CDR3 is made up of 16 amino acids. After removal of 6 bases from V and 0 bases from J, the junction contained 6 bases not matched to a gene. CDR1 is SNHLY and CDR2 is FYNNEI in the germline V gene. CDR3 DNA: TGTGCCAGCAGGGGGGGACAGGGGGAAATGAACACTGAAGCTTTCTTT. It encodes CASRGGQGEMNTEAFF.

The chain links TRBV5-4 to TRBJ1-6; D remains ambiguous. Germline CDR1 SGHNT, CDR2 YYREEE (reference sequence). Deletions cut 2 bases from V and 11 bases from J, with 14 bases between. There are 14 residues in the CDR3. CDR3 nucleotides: TGTGCCAGCAGCTTATCCCTCTCCGGGGCACCCCTCCACTTT. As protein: CASSLSLSGAPLHF.

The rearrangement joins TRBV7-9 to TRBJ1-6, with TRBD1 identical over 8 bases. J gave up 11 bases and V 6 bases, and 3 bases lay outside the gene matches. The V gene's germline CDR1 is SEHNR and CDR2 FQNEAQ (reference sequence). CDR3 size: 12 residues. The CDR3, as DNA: TGTGCCAGCAGAGAACAGGGGGCACCCCTCCACTTT. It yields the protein CASREQGAPLHF.